The source of this TCR beta chain is a study of OX40 agonist ivuxolimab in advanced cancers. In its sample, this clone was seen once. Sequencing used immunoSEQ multiplex PCR; TCRdb keeps in-frame clones, though not all of them. The sample yields about 52,000 clones, roughly 83% seen once. This receptor was identified in an adult with an advanced solid tumor such as melanoma, head and neck, liver or kidney cancer. The starting material was CD4+ or CD8+ T cells sorted from blood, obtained in a trial of the OX40 agonist ivuxolimab.

The CDR3: CASRDGANYGYTF. In DNA, the CDR3 is TGTGCCAGCAGGGACGGGGCTAACTATGGCTACACCTTC. V and J are TRBV2 and TRBJ1-2; D not resolved. Trimming cost V 6 bases and J 0 bases, with 8 bases left between them. The CDR3 is 13 residues long. The germline gives CDR1 SNHLY, CDR2 FYNNEI.